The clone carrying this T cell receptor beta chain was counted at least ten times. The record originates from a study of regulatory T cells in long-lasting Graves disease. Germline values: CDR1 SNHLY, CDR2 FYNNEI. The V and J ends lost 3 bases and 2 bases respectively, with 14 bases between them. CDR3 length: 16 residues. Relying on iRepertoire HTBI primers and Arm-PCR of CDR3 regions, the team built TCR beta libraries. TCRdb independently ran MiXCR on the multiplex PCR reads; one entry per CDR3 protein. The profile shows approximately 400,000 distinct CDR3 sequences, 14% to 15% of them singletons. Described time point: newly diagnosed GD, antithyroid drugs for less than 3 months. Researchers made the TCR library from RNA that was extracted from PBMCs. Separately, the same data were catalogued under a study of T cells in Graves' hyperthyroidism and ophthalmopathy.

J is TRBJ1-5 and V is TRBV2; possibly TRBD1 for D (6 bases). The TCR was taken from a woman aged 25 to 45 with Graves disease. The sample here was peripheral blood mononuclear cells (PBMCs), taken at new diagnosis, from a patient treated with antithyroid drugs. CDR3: CASSDLGGRGNQPQHF. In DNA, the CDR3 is TGTGCCAGCAGTGATTTAGGGGGACGGGGCAATCAGCCCCAGCATTTT.